The T cell receptor beta chain described here comes from a study of T-cell memory formation after mild COVID-19. Study information: Most TCR clusters belonged to a single donor. Study-wide points: The finding that pre-infection memory included some responding clones suggested that cross-reactive memory joined. Clones contracting day 15 to 85 were balanced CD4/CD8; later expanders leaned CD4+. Mainly in CM and EM were contracting CD4+ clones; CD8+ were in EMRA.

The CDR3 has 15 residues. The J segment lost 5 bases and the V segment lost 6 bases, leaving 10 bases of the junction unmatched. The germline CDR1 and CDR2 sequences are MDHEN and SYDVKM. Of note for this clonotype: The antigen is undetermined.

Each CDR3 protein gets one entry after TCRdb re-called the 5' RACE reads with MiXCR. The table lists a few hundred thousand distinct CDR3 sequences, roughly 15% of them singletons. This sequence originates from a man aged 18 to 30 who had mild COVID-19 (a few samples of this study predate the infection). Cell type and time point are not known. The source material was PBMCs or a T cell subset sorted from them (not recorded which). This rearrangement joins TRBV28 to TRBJ1-1; 9 bases fit TRBD1. CDR3 residues: CASRSIGTGSTEAFF. In DNA, the CDR3 is TGTGCCAGCAGATCAATCGGGACAGGGAGTACTGAAGCTTTCTTT.